Below, 24 T cell receptor beta chains from the same sample are listed, as sequenced in a study of technical replicates of blood from a handful of donors. Only in-frame clones appear in the TCRdb table, and some are missing; sequencing was by immunoSEQ multiplex PCR. The repertoire includes almost 90,000 clones, 85% to 95% of them detected once, and roughly 0.24% sits in the top ten. The sample comprised T cells isolated from PBMCs. Receptors originate from a human donor in good health.

The chain joins TRBV27 to TRBJ2-5; TRBD1 matches at 8 bases. With 3 bases clipped from V and 0 bases from J, the junction kept 6 bases outside the gene matches. The CDR3 contains 16 residues. In germline, CDR1 is MNHEY, CDR2 SMNVEV (reference sequence). The CDR3 here is CASSFQGAGYQETQYF. The DNA of the CDR3 is TGTGCCAGCAGTTTTCAGGGGGCTGGGTACCAAGAGACCCAGTACTTC.

V is TRBV27 and J is TRBJ2-2; TRBD1 is a possible D gene (5 bases). CDR1 MNHEY and CDR2 SMNVEV come from the germline V gene (reference sequence). The CDR3 runs 15 residues. V lost 3 bases to trimming and J lost 4 bases, with 12 bases between them. The CDR3 sequence: CASSLGGATTGELFF. Here the CDR3 DNA reads TGTGCCAGCAGTTTGGGTGGGGCTACCACCGGGGAGCTGTTTTTT.

J is TRBJ2-2 and V is TRBV7-6; D is unresolved. Germline loops: CDR1 SGHVS, CDR2 FNYEAQ. This CDR3 has 15 residues. The germline V and J ends were trimmed by 2 bases and 4 bases, with 11 bases remaining between them. CDR3 amino acids: CASSLQNSGTGELFF. As DNA, the CDR3 is TGTGCCAGCAGCTTACAGAATTCGGGCACCGGGGAGCTGTTTTTT. Full variable domain (remainder filled in from reference TRBV7-6 and TRBJ2-2): GAGVSQSPRYKVTKRGQDVALRCDPISGHVSLYWYRQALGQGPEFLTYFNYEAQQDKSGLPNDRFSAERPEGSISTLTIQRTEQRDSAMYRCASSLQNSGTGELFFGEGSRLTVL.

This chain connects TRBV29-1 to TRBJ2-7; 12 positions match TRBD2. Germline V CDR1 and CDR2: SQVTM, ANQGSEA. Trimming removed 4 bases from V and 4 bases from J; junction bases left unmatched: 5. The CDR3 contains 14 residues. The CDR3 reads CSVVGLAGRYEQYF. The CDR3 DNA reads as TGCAGCGTTGTAGGACTAGCGGGGAGGTACGAGCAGTACTTC.

This chain joins TRBV27 and TRBJ2-7; 7 nucleotides line up with TRBD1. The V gene end was trimmed by 2 bases and the J gene end by 7 bases; junction bases not matched to a gene: 14. The CDR3 length is 16 residues. Germline V gives CDR1 MNHEY, CDR2 SMNVEV (reference sequence). In DNA form, the CDR3 reads TGTGCCAGCAGTTTAATCCCCCCAGACAGGGCGGAAGAGCAGTACTTC. This sequence encodes CASSLIPPDRAEEQYF.

The V call is TRBV21-1, the J call TRBJ1-3. TRBV21-1 is reported as a pseudogene. The length of the CDR3 is 18 residues. The CDR3 here is CASSSSSEVICSGNTIYF. The CDR3 DNA reads as TGTGCCAGCAGTTCCAGCTCTGAGGTTATCTGCTCTGGAAACACCATATATTTT.

V and J are TRBV7-9 and TRBJ1-4, with 7 bases fitting TRBD1. The germline V gene has CDR1 SEHNR and CDR2 FQNEAQ (reference sequence). The ends lost 6 bases at V and 7 bases at J; junction bases unmatched: 14. This CDR3 comprises 16 residues. This CDR3 reads CASRLGDSNIGEKLFF. The CDR3 DNA reads TGTGCCAGCAGACTCGGGGACAGTAACATTGGTGAAAAACTGTTTTTT.

This chain joins TRBV6-5 and TRBJ1-2; D may be TRBD1 (5 bases). The germline V and J ends were trimmed by 5 bases and 8 bases, with 18 bases remaining between them. Germline values: CDR1 MNHEY, CDR2 SVGAGI. The CDR3 totals 14 residues. This CDR3 is CASSLDSLLQGYTF. DNA for the CDR3: TGTGCCAGCAGTCTAGACAGCCTACTCCAGGGCTACACCTTC.

The chain employs TRBV4-2 and TRBJ2-3; TRBD2 matches at 7 bases. This CDR3 is built from 16 residues. Germline lookup yields CDR1 LGHNA and CDR2 YNFKEQ. The J segment lost 3 bases and the V segment lost 1 base, leaving 7 bases of the junction unmatched. This CDR3 reads CASSQGLRESTDTQYF. The CDR3 DNA reads as TGTGCCAGCAGCCAAGGATTGCGGGAGTCAACAGATACGCAGTATTTT.

The chain employs TRBV7-3 and TRBJ2-1, with D uncertain. The CDR3 totals 14 residues. CDR1 SGHTA and CDR2 FQGTGA come from the germline V gene. Deletions cut 5 bases from V and 3 bases from J, with 11 bases between. CDR3 nucleotides: TGTGCCAGCAGCGCCTCGGTCAACTACAATGAGCAGTTCTTC. This sequence encodes CASSASVNYNEQFF.

This chain joins TRBV6-5 and TRBJ1-1, with no clear D. Germline V gives CDR1 MNHEY, CDR2 SVGAGI. The CDR3 is 14 amino acids. Trimming pared 1 base from V and 5 bases from J, leaving 11 bases between. The CDR3 here is CASSYWAASTEAFF. The CDR3 DNA follows: TGTGCCAGCAGTTACTGGGCCGCTTCGACTGAAGCTTTCTTT.

The chain combines TRBV28 with TRBJ2-5; D is uncertain. The CDR3 covers 14 residues. Germline V gene lookup returns CDR1 MDHEN and CDR2 SYDVKM. Deletions cut 2 bases from V and 1 base from J, with 8 bases between. The DNA for the CDR3 is TGTGCCAGCAGTTTACACTCGTCCCAAGAGACCCAGTACTTC. Translation: CASSLHSSQETQYF.

The chain joins TRBV15 to TRBJ2-2; no firm D call. V lost 3 bases and J lost 5, with 13 bases in between. CDR1 LNHNV and CDR2 YYDKDF come from the germline V gene (reference sequence). The CDR3 sequence is 15 residues long. Written as DNA, the CDR3 is TGTGCCACCAGCAGGATACTTCGCTCAACCGGGGAGCTGTTTTTT. This gives the protein CATSRILRSTGELFF.

V is TRBV7-9 and J is TRBJ1-2; D remains unclear. The CDR3 has 14 amino acids. Germline CDR1 reads SEHNR; CDR2 reads FQNEAQ (reference sequence). V dropped 1 base and J dropped 8 bases, with 14 bases sitting between them. The CDR3 region has the DNA TGTGCCAGCAGCTTAGACCGCTTATCGGGAGGCTACACCTTC. It translates to CASSLDRLSGGYTF.

This clone came up once. The chain carries TRBV5-1 and TRBJ1-6, with TRBD1 matching over 7 bases. The CDR3 sequence is 16 residues long. V shed 3 bases, J shed 10 bases, and the junction held 13 bases outside the gene matches. Germline V gene lookup returns CDR1 SGHRS and CDR2 YFSETQ. CDR3 in DNA: TGCGCCAGCAGCTGGACCTGGGACAGAAAAAGCTCACCCCTCCACTTT. Amino acids: CASSWTWDRKSSPLHF.

The V gene is TRBV23-1, the J gene TRBJ2-3, with 9 bases lining up with TRBD2. TRBV23-1 is given ORF status, its function remaining uncertain. This CDR3 spans 17 amino acids. The trim removed 8 bases at V and 3 bases at J, leaving 15 bases unmatched. The CDR3 protein is CASVSTSGGKGTDTQYF. The CDR3 DNA reads as TGCGCCAGCGTATCAACGAGCGGGGGGAAGGGGACAGATACGCAGTATTTT.

The chain has TRBV19 and TRBJ2-2; 11 bases align to TRBD2. CDR1 and CDR2 (germline): LNHDA, SQIVND (reference sequence). V trimming: 4 bases; J trimming: 2 bases; junction bases outside the gene matches: 12. The CDR3 is made up of 19 amino acids. The CDR3 region is CASSKLSSGRPRNTGELFF. The CDR3 region has the DNA TGTGCCAGTAGTAAGTTGTCTAGCGGGAGGCCACGAAACACCGGGGAGCTGTTTTTT.

Worth noting for this clone: The junction departs from the called germline gene at one end, perhaps through a read error. The chain carries TRBV25-1 and TRBJ2-7, with a tentative D call TRBD1 (6 bases). From germline, CDR1 is MGHDK and CDR2 SYGVNS. The CDR3 consists of 11 residues. CDR3 sequence reads: CASSSPGHSIF. The CDR3 nucleotides read TGTGCCAGCAGTTCTCCGGGACACTCGATTTTC.

This rearrangement joins TRBV27 to TRBJ2-1, with D perhaps TRBD2 (5 bases). Trimming left V 3 bases short and J 4 bases short, with 13 bases between. Germline V lookup: CDR1 MNHEY, CDR2 SMNVEV (reference sequence). The CDR3 has 15 residues. In DNA form, the CDR3 reads TGTGCCAGCAGTTTGGGAAGCGGCTCTTACAATGAGCAGTTCTTC. This encodes CASSLGSGSYNEQFF.

The V gene is TRBV19, the J gene TRBJ2-1; 8 nucleotides match TRBD2. V was pared by 4 bases and J by 7 bases, with 9 bases of the junction left unmatched. The CDR3 totals 15 residues. The germline CDR1 and CDR2 sequences are LNHDA and SQIVND (reference sequence). The CDR3 DNA sequence: TGTGCCAGTAGTAACTTAGCGGGGTCTTGGAATGAGCAGTTCTTC. This sequence encodes CASSNLAGSWNEQFF.

The CDR3 DNA reads TGTGCCAGCAGTTACTCGGGCCCTGTAGCCTACGAGCAGTACTTC. It translates to CASSYSGPVAYEQYF. The V and J genes are TRBV6-6 and TRBJ2-7; no clear D gene. The germline gives CDR1 MNHNY, CDR2 SVGAGI (reference sequence). The CDR3 is made up of 15 amino acids. Deletions cut 0 bases from V and 2 bases from J, with 11 bases between.

The V and J genes are TRBV5-4 and TRBJ2-6; D is undetermined. Trimming took off 3 bases at V and 0 bases at J, with 10 bases between the two ends. The germline V gene has CDR1 SGHNT and CDR2 YYREEE (reference sequence). The CDR3 sequence is 16 residues long. The CDR3, as DNA: TGTGCCAGCAGCTACCGGTGGAGCTCTGGGGCCAACGTCCTGACTTTC. This translates into CASSYRWSSGANVLTF.

The chain combines TRBV28 with TRBJ2-7, with TRBD2 matching 11 bases. Germline V gene data show CDR1 as MDHEN and CDR2 as SYDVKM. Germline trimming cut 8 bases from V and 3 bases from J; bases unmatched to any gene: 3. This CDR3 region has 13 residues. The CDR3 sequence is CASVAGGGYEQYF. Here the CDR3 DNA reads TGTGCCAGCGTAGCGGGAGGGGGCTACGAGCAGTACTTC.

The V and J genes are TRBV29-1 and TRBJ2-1, with 7 bases identical to TRBD2. The CDR3 totals 14 residues. The trim removed 4 bases at V and 5 bases at J, leaving 8 bases unmatched. Germline CDR1 and CDR2: SQVTM and ANQGSEA. CDR3 DNA sequence: TGCAGCGTTGTTCGCGGGAGTGGGAACAATGAGCAGTTCTTC. It encodes CSVVRGSGNNEQFF.